This T cell receptor beta chain stems from a study of T cell responses to AZD1222 COVID-19 vaccine. About the study: Combined were second doses at about 4 or about 12 weeks. Findings of the study overall: At baseline, seropositivity was found in only a handful of AZD1222 recipients. Only after the peak T cell response were repertoires sampled.

Sequencing was performed with immunoSEQ multiplex PCR; in TCRdb, only in-frame clones are kept and a portion is missing. The sample lists some 95,000 clones, approximately 86% occurring once. This CDR3 is 12 amino acids long. V gave up 7 bases and J gave up 3 bases, with 10 bases separating them. Comments on this clone: The antigen remains unidentified.

The TCR comes from an adult in good health. The chain uses TRBV12-3 or TRBV12-4 and TRBJ2-7, with D tentatively TRBD2 (5 bases). The sequencing here drew on peripheral blood, taken on day 0 of AZD1222 vaccination. CDR3 residues: CASMGVFYEQYF. The DNA of the CDR3 is TGTGCCAGCATGGGAGTTTTCTACGAGCAGTACTTC.